Following are 10 T cell receptor beta chains from one sample sequenced in a study of metastatic and nonmetastatic thyroid tumors. With MiXCR, TCRdb called clones anew from the PCR reads. The data contain tens of thousands of clones, approximately 25% of them singletons. Patients underwent thyroid surgery, and none had received any treatment before it. Source material: blood. These receptors originate from a female donor with papillary thyroid cancer or a benign thyroid nodule (not recorded which). Some clones in this sample may be carry-over from other donors' samples.

This clone has a count of ten or more. V gene TRBV12-3 or TRBV12-4 combines with J gene TRBJ2-6; 7 bases line up with TRBD1. The CDR3 totals 16 residues. V gave up 1 base and J gave up 2 bases; unmatched junction bases: 2. CDR3 region: CASSLDRGPGANVLTF. The CDR3 DNA reads TGTGCCAGCAGTTTAGACAGGGGCCCTGGGGCCAACGTCCTGACTTTC.

On this clone itself: Given a much more abundant clone one base away, this may be a read error. V usage is TRBV9 and J usage is TRBJ2-1; the match to TRBD2 covers 7 bases. CDR1 and CDR2 (germline): SGDLS, YYNGEE. The CDR3 is 14 residues long. CDR3: CAGSRLADYNEQFF. The CDR3 DNA follows: TGTGCCGGCAGCAGACTAGCTGACTACAATGAGCAGTTCTTC.

This clone was counted ten times or more. The rearrangement joins TRBV5-1 to TRBJ1-1; D may be TRBD1 (6 bases). The germline V gene encodes CDR1 SGHRS and CDR2 YFSETQ. The CDR3 contains 14 residues. Trimming stripped 0 bases from V and 3 bases from J, with 9 bases between. CDR3 bases: TGCGCCAGCAGCTTGGGAGGACAGTACACTGAAGCTTTCTTT. It translates to CASSLGGQYTEAFF.

This clone showed up just once. This sequence joins TRBV20-1 and TRBJ2-7; D unresolved. The CDR3 has 14 amino acids. The germline CDR1 and CDR2 sequences are DFQATT and SNEGSKA (reference sequence). V lost 0 bases and J lost 2, with 11 bases in between. The chain's CDR3 is CSARDYPRPYEQYF. The CDR3 nucleotides read TGCAGTGCTAGAGATTACCCGCGGCCCTACGAGCAGTACTTC.

This clone showed up just a few times. This sequence joins TRBV20-1 and TRBJ2-7; the D is unclear. The CDR3 is 11 residues long. In germline, CDR1 is DFQATT, CDR2 SNEGSKA (reference sequence). Trimming took 5 bases from V and 7 from J, leaving 12 bases between them. CDR3 in amino acids: CSAALPGEQYF. The CDR3 DNA sequence: TGCAGTGCTGCTCTACCCGGAGAGCAGTACTTC.

This clone appeared a few times. The gene calls are TRBV11-2 and TRBJ1-4, with 7 bases matching TRBD1. The CDR3 length is 15 residues. J gave up 3 bases and V 5 bases, and 6 bases lay outside the gene matches. Germline V gene lookup returns CDR1 SGHAT and CDR2 FQNNGV. CDR3 in DNA: TGTGCCAGCAGCGACCGGACAGGTTCTAATGAAAAACTGTTTTTT. This encodes CASSDRTGSNEKLFF.

This clone was counted only a few times. V and J are TRBV27 and TRBJ2-7, with D possibly TRBD1 on 5 matching bases. The germline V and J ends were trimmed by 7 bases and 8 bases, with 21 bases remaining between them. Germline V gives CDR1 MNHEY, CDR2 SMNVEV (reference sequence). The CDR3 extends over 14 amino acids. CDR3 bases: TGTGCCAGCATCCGCGAGTGGCAGGGCGGTAAGCAGTACTTC. Translating it yields CASIREWQGGKQYF.

This clone was seen repeatedly, ten times or more. The gene calls are TRBV28 and TRBJ1-2, with a tentative D call TRBD1 (6 bases). V lost 3 bases and J lost 10, with 12 bases in between. CDR1 is MDHEN, CDR2 SYDVKM, per germline. The CDR3 contains 12 residues. CDR3 region: CASSLEGGLYTF. CDR3 sequence (DNA): TGTGCCAGCAGTTTGGAGGGGGGACTCTACACCTTC.

The chain has TRBV20-1 and TRBJ1-1; the D gene is possibly TRBD1 (6 bases). Per germline, CDR1 DFQATT and CDR2 SNEGSKA (reference sequence). The ends were cut back, 2 bases at V and 7 bases at J, with 17 bases in the middle. The CDR3 is 14 amino acids. For the CDR3, the DNA is TGCAGTGCTAGACGGACAGACTTAGAACTTGAAGCTTTCTTT. The encoded protein is CSARRTDLELEAFF.

This clone occurred many times. The chain uses TRBV12-3 or TRBV12-4 and TRBJ1-2; TRBD1 aligns across 9 bases. This CDR3 region has 15 residues. J lost 7 bases, V lost 4 bases, and 10 bases had no gene match. The CDR3 DNA reads TGTGCCAGCAGTTCCGCGGGGACAGGGCCTTCTGGCTACACCTTC. Amino acid sequence: CASSSAGTGPSGYTF.